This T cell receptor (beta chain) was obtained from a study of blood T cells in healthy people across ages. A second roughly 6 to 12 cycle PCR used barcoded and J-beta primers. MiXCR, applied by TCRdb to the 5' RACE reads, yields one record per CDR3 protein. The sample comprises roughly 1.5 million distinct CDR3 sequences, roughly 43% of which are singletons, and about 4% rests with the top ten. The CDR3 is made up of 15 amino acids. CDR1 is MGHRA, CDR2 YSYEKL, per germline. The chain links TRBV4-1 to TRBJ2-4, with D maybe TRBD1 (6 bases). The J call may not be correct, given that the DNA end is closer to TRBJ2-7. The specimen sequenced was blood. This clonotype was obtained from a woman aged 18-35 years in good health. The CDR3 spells CASSQTTGMTYEQYF. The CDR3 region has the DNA TGCGCCAGCAGCCAAACGACAGGAATGACCTACGAGCAGTACTTC.